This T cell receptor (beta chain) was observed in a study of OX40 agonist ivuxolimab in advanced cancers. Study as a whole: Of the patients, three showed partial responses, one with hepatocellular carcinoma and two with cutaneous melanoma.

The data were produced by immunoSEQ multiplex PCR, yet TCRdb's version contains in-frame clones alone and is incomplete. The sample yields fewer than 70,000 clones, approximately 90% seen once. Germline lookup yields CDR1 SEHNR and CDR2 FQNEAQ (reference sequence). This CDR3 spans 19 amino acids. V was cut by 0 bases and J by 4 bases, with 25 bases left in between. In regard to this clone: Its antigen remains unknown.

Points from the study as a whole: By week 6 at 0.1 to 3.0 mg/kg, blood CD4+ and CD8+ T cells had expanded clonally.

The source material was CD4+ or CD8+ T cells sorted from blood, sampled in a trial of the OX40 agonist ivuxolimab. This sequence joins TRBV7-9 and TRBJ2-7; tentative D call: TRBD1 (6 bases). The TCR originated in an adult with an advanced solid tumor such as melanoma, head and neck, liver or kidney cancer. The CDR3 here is CASSLAEQGPESLRYEQYF. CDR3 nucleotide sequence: TGTGCCAGCAGCTTAGCGGAACAGGGACCCGAATCTCTACGGTACGAGCAGTACTTC. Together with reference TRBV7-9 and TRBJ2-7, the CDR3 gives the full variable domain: DTGVSQNPRHKITKRGQNVTFRCDPISEHNRLYWYRQTLGQGPEFLTYFQNEAQLEKSRLLSDRFSAERPKGSFSTLEIQRTEQGDSAMYLCASSLAEQGPESLRYEQYFGPGTRLTVT.